The 21 T cell receptor beta chains given below trace back to one sample, sequenced in a study of beta chain features in type 1 diabetes (dated by TCRdb to 2016 to 2019). Library preparation employed the immunoSEQ multiplex PCR assay. The entire amount of isolated RNA was reverse transcribed using the High Capacity cDNA Reverse Transcription Kit, so the sequenced TCRB transcripts were expressed ones. In TCRdb, the immuneACCESS table is reduced to in-frame sequences with V and J assigned. These tables do not hold every clone; where another copy was compared, an unresolved V gene accounts for under half, and the others remain unexplained. The table for this sample lists some 150,000 clones; 8% to 13% of them were counted only once. The ten biggest clones cover about 1.3% of the sample. The sequenced sample was naive CD4+ T cells from blood. The cell subset or site label of this sample denotes: true naive CD4+ T cells. Source of these receptors: a young man in good health.

This clone was picked up a small number of times. The CDR3 DNA sequence: TGTGCCAGCAGCTTGGCCGACACAGATACGCAGTATTTT. Its translation is CASSLADTDTQYF. The chain joins TRBV7-2 to TRBJ2-3; D unresolved. The germline V gene has CDR1 SGHTA and CDR2 FQGNSA. Trimming took off 3 bases at V and 2 bases at J, with 6 bases between the two ends. The CDR3 loop spans 13 amino acids.

This clone showed up many times. The gene calls are TRBV5-4 and TRBJ2-7; D is perhaps TRBD1 (6 bases). The germline CDR1 and CDR2 sequences are SGHNT and YYREEE (reference sequence). With 4 bases removed from V and 6 bases from J, the gap between germline ends came to 14 bases. There are 13 residues in the CDR3. The CDR3 bases are TGTGCCAGCAGCCAAGCAGGGGCGCGCGAGCAGTACTTC. This codes for CASSQAGAREQYF.

This clone has a handful of counts. CDR3 sequence reads: CASSITGGETQYF. The CDR3 nucleotides are TGTGCCAGCAGCATAACAGGGGGAGAGACCCAGTACTTC. The rearrangement joins TRBV7-2 to TRBJ2-5; 8 bases are a match to TRBD1. After removal of 5 bases from V and 4 bases from J, the junction contained 3 bases not matched to a gene. Germline loops: CDR1 SGHTA, CDR2 FQGNSA. This CDR3 is 13 amino acids long.

This clone has only one observation. This rearrangement joins TRBV18 to TRBJ1-6; 9 bases fit TRBD1. V dropped 1 base and J dropped 3; count of bases not matched to a gene: 10. The germline V gene has CDR1 KGHSH and CDR2 LQKENI. This CDR3 contains 19 residues. The DNA for the CDR3 is TGTGCCAGCTCACCACGGACAGGGGCCACCCCCCTCTATAATTCACCCCTCCACTTT. It yields the protein CASSPRTGATPLYNSPLHF.

This rearrangement joins TRBV11-2 to TRBJ1-2, with 7 bases lining up with TRBD1. J gave up 0 bases and V 3 bases, and 7 bases lay outside the gene matches. Looked up from germline, CDR1 is SGHAT and CDR2 is FQNNGV. This CDR3 spans 16 amino acids. CDR3 coding DNA: TGTGCCAGCAGCTTCAAAGGGGGCACCTCTAACTATGGCTACACCTTC. This gives the protein CASSFKGGTSNYGYTF.

This clone has a handful of counts. The V call is TRBV10-3, the J call TRBJ1-5, with unresolved D. The CDR3 extends over 14 amino acids. CDR1 is ENHRY, CDR2 SYGVKD, per germline. V gave up 0 bases and J gave up 4 bases, with 7 bases separating them. The CDR3 DNA sequence: TGTGCCATCAGTGAGTCGATAGAGAATCAGCCCCAGCATTTT. Translation gives CAISESIENQPQHF.

The rearrangement joins TRBV6-5 to TRBJ2-7; a weak D match, TRBD2 (6 bases). This CDR3 has 13 residues. Germline CDR1 reads MNHEY; CDR2 reads SVGAGI. V lost 6 bases and J 5 bases, leaving 14 bases between the germline ends. The CDR3 DNA sequence: TGTGCCAGCAGGCCTGGGGGGTCCCACGAGCAGTACTTC. This translates into CASRPGGSHEQYF.

The chain couples TRBV7-8 to TRBJ2-5; TRBD2 is a possible D gene (6 bases). CDR1 is SGHVS, CDR2 FQNEAQ, per germline. Trimming stripped 6 bases from V and 9 bases from J, with 11 bases between. This CDR3 contains 11 residues. CDR3 DNA sequence: TGTGCCAGCAGTCGAACGGGGGCCCAGTACTTC. It yields the protein CASSRTGAQYF.

This rearrangement joins TRBV30 to TRBJ2-1; D not resolved. The CDR3 is made up of 14 amino acids. V shed 2 bases and J shed 8 bases, with 16 bases lying between them. Germline V gene sequence: CDR1 GTSNPN, CDR2 SVGIG (reference sequence). CDR3: CAWSSPPHLYEQFF. In nucleotides, the CDR3 is TGTGCCTGGAGTTCCCCCCCACATTTATATGAGCAGTTCTTC.

This chain joins TRBV4-2 and TRBJ1-4, with 7 bases aligning to TRBD1. V trimming: 4 bases; J trimming: 7 bases; junction bases outside the gene matches: 3. Germline CDR1 and CDR2: LGHNA and YNFKEQ. This CDR3 has 13 residues. CDR3: CASSPRQGEKLFF. CDR3 bases: TGTGCCAGCAGCCCCAGACAGGGTGAAAAACTGTTTTTT.

The gene calls are TRBV20-1 and TRBJ2-7, with TRBD2 matching 7 bases. With V trimmed by 6 bases and J by 6 bases, 5 bases remained unmatched. CDR1 DFQATT and CDR2 SNEGSKA come from the germline V gene (reference sequence). The CDR3 runs to 11 residues. CDR3 sequence reads: CSARERGEQYF. CDR3 sequence (DNA): TGCAGTGCCCGCGAGCGGGGCGAGCAGTACTTC.

This clone has just a few counts. The gene calls are TRBV20-1 and TRBJ2-1; 11 nucleotides match TRBD1. CDR3 size: 11 residues. Trimming removed 0 bases from V and 15 bases from J; junction bases left unmatched: 1. CDR1 DFQATT and CDR2 SNEGSKA come from the germline V gene (reference sequence). The CDR3 protein is CSARDGTGGFF. The CDR3 nucleotides read TGCAGTGCTAGAGATGGGACAGGGGGGTTCTTC.

The genes are TRBV5-5 and TRBJ2-5; 8 bases match TRBD2. With V trimmed by 2 bases and J by 5 bases, 11 bases remained unmatched. CDR3 length equals 16 residues. The V gene's germline CDR1 is SGHKS and CDR2 YYEKEE (reference sequence). The CDR3 sequence is CASSFLRGGPRETQYF. The CDR3 coding sequence is TGTGCCAGCAGCTTCCTCCGGGGGGGTCCCAGGGAGACCCAGTACTTC.

This clone was seen a handful of times. V is TRBV28 and J is TRBJ2-5; D is unclear. CDR1 MDHEN and CDR2 SYDVKM come from the germline V gene. CDR3 length: 14 amino acids. V was pared by 0 bases and J by 7 bases, with 12 bases between. This chain's CDR3 is CASSLWNQRGTQYF. The CDR3 DNA reads as TGTGCCAGCAGTTTATGGAATCAAAGAGGGACCCAGTACTTC. Variable domain in full (rest from reference TRBV28 and TRBJ2-5): DVKVTQSSRYLVKRTGEKVFLECVQDMDHENMFWYRQDPGLGLRLIYFSYDVKMKEKGDIPEGYSVSREKKERFSLILESASTNQTSMYLCASSLWNQRGTQYFGPGTRLLVL.

This clone was detected a few times. The V call is TRBV20-1, the J call TRBJ2-7; D uncertain. Trimming removed 1 base from V and 4 bases from J, with 5 bases in between. CDR3 length: 11 amino acids. Germline V gene data show CDR1 as DFQATT and CDR2 as SNEGSKA (reference sequence). CDR3 coding DNA: TGCAGTGCTAGAGGTCCGTACGAGCAGTACTTC. Protein: CSARGPYEQYF.

This clone appeared a few times. This rearrangement joins TRBV11-2 to TRBJ2-7; the match to TRBD1 covers 7 bases. The germline V gene has CDR1 SGHAT and CDR2 FQNNGV. This CDR3 has 16 amino acids. The V segment lost 6 bases and the J segment 0 bases; nucleotides outside the gene matches: 11. DNA of the CDR3: TGTGCCAGCAGTTCCCGGCGACAGGGCGTCTCCTACGAGCAGTACTTC. Its protein is CASSSRRQGVSYEQYF.

V and J are TRBV7-2 and TRBJ1-2; 11 nucleotides agree with TRBD1. CDR1 and CDR2 (germline): SGHTA, FQGNSA. The CDR3 has 14 residues. V lost 5 bases and J lost 6; bases outside the gene matches: 5. The CDR3 DNA follows: TGTGCCAGCAGCCCCTGGGACAGGGGGGATGGCTACACCTTC. Amino acid sequence: CASSPWDRGDGYTF.

V is TRBV7-6 and J is TRBJ1-4, with TRBD1 identical over 8 bases. The CDR3 loop spans 14 amino acids. Per germline, CDR1 SGHVS and CDR2 FNYEAQ. V shed 3 bases, J shed 6 bases, and the junction held 3 bases outside the gene matches. DNA for the CDR3: TGTGCCAGCAGCTTGACAGGGGCAGATGAAAAACTGTTTTTT. Translated, it gives CASSLTGADEKLFF.

Only a few counts were recorded for this clone. The chain recombines TRBV6-7 with TRBJ2-3; no definite D call. TRBV6-7 is designated an ORF whose function remains uncertain. The CDR3 is made up of 14 amino acids. Trimming removed 2 bases at V and 6 bases at J, with 12 bases between. The CDR3 spells CASSYPTSLDTQYF. The CDR3, as DNA: TGTGCCAGCAGTTACCCTACCTCCTTGGATACGCAGTATTTT.

This clone was seen only a few times. This rearrangement joins TRBV28 to TRBJ1-2; 8 bases align to TRBD1. The junction had 9 bases not matched to a gene; V was cut back by 9 bases and J by 3 bases. This CDR3 is 14 amino acids long. CDR1 is MDHEN, CDR2 SYDVKM, per germline. The CDR3 reads CASRWTGKDYGYTF. CDR3 nucleotides: TGTGCCAGTCGTTGGACAGGGAAGGACTATGGCTACACCTTC.

This clone appeared a few times. The chain links TRBV5-4 to TRBJ2-7, with 7 bases identical to TRBD1. The V gene end was trimmed by 4 bases and the J gene end by 6 bases; junction bases not matched to a gene: 7. CDR1 SGHNT and CDR2 YYREEE come from the germline V gene (reference sequence). This CDR3 spans 13 amino acids. The CDR3 sequence: CASSRGQAGEQYF. In nucleotides, the CDR3 is TGTGCCAGCAGCCGCGGACAGGCGGGCGAGCAGTACTTC.